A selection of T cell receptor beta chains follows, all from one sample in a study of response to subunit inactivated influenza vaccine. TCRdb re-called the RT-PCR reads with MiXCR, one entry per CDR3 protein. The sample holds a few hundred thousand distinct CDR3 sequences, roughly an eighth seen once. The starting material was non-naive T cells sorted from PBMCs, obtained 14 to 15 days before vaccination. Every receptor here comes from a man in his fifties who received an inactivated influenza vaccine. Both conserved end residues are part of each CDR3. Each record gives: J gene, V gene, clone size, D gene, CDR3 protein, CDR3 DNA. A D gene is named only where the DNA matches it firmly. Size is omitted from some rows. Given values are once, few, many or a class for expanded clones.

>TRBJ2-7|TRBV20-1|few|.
CSARDLASPTYEQYF
TGCAGTGCTAGAGATCTCGCCAGCCCGACCTACGAGCAGTACTTC
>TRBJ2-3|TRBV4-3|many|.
CASSQGPAGDTQYF
TGCGCCAGCAGCCAAGGACCCGCGGGAGATACGCAGTATTTT
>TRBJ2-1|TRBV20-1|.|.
CSGSNNEQFF
TGCAGTGGCAGTAACAATGAGCAGTTCTTC
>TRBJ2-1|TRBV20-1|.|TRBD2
CSARDLRAGPYNEQFF
TGCAGTGCTAGAGATCTTCGAGCGGGGCCTTACAATGAGCAGTTCTTC
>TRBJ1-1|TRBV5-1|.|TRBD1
CANSSGTGATEAFF
TGCGCCAACAGCTCGGGCACAGGGGCGACTGAAGCTTTCTTT
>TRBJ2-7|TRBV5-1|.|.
CASSLELSGYEQYF
TGCGCCAGCAGCTTGGAGCTTAGCGGTTACGAGCAGTACTTC
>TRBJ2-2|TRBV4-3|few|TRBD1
CASSQDRQGWLAGELFF
TGCGCCAGCAGCCAAGATAGACAGGGGTGGTTAGCCGGGGAGCTGTTTTTT
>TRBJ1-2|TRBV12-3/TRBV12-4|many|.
CASSLQGGGYTF
TGTGCCAGCAGTTTGCAGGGAGGTGGCTACACCTTC
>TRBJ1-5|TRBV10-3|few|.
CAIRGEQSAPAF
TGTGCCATCAGGGGAGAGCAATCAGCCCCAGCATTT
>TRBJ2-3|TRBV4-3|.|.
CASSQLAGPSSTDTQYF
TGCGCCAGCAGCCAATTGGCGGGGCCTTCTAGCACAGATACGCAGTATTTT
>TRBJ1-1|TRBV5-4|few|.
CASSTPQNTEAFF
TGTGCCAGCAGCACCCCCCAGAACACTGAAGCTTTCTTT
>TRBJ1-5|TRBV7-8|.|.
CASSPFEGDNQPQHF
TGTGCCAGCAGCCCCTTTGAGGGGGACAATCAGCCCCAGCATTTT
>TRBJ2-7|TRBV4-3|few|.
CASSRKSGRDSYEQYF
TGCGCCAGCAGCCGAAAAAGCGGCAGGGACTCCTACGAGCAGTACTTC
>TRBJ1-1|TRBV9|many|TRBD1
CASSDRDRNTEAFF
TGTGCCAGCAGCGACCGGGACAGAAACACTGAAGCTTTCTTT
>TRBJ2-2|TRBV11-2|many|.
CASRPFKGRVNTGELFF
TGTGCCAGCAGGCCCTTCAAGGGCAGGGTGAACACCGGGGAGCTGTTTTTT
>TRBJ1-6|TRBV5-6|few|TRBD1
CASSPGTANSPLHF
TGTGCCAGCAGCCCCGGGACAGCTAATTCACCCCTCCACTTT
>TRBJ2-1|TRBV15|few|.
CATSSFRGKGYEQFF
TGTGCCACCAGCAGTTTTAGAGGGAAAGGGTATGAGCAGTTCTTC
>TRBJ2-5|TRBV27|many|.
CASSFGGETQYF
TGTGCCAGCAGTTTTGGTGGTGAGACCCAGTACTTC
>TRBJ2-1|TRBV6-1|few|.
CASRGFSYNEQFF
TGTGCCAGCAGGGGATTCTCCTACAATGAGCAGTTCTTC
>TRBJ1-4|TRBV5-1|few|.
CASSLRENEKLFF
TGCGCCAGCAGTCTCAGGGAGAATGAAAAACTGTTTTTT
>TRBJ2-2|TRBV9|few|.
CASSVRQKNTGELFF
TGTGCCAGCAGCGTAAGACAGAAAAACACCGGGGAGCTGTTTTTT
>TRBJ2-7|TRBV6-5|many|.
CASSWDNYEQYF
TGTGCCAGCAGTTGGGACAACTACGAGCAGTACTTC
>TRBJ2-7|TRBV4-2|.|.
CASSQDWGQGSYEQYF
TGTGCCAGCAGCCAAGATTGGGGCCAGGGGAGTTACGAGCAGTACTTC
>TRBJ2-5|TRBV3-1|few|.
CASSQTWGFQETQYF
TGTGCCAGCAGCCAGACCTGGGGATTTCAAGAGACCCAGTACTTC
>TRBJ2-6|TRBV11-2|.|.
CASSPVHSGANVLTF
TGTGCCAGCAGCCCTGTACACTCTGGGGCCAACGTCCTGACTTTC
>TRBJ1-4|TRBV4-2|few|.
CASSQERSRGEKLFF
TGTGCCAGCAGCCAAGAAAGGTCTCGGGGTGAAAAACTGTTTTTT
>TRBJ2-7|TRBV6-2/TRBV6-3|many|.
CASSYSIAGMTYEQYF
TGTGCCAGCAGTTACTCGATCGCGGGGATGACCTACGAGCAGTACTTC
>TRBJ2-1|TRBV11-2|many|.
CASSRGPAAHEQFF
TGTGCCAGCAGCCGGGGTCCGGCTGCGCATGAGCAGTTCTTC